The rows below give T cell receptor beta chains drawn from one sample of a study of T cells in Graves' hyperthyroidism and ophthalmopathy. TCRdb analysed the multiplex PCR reads with MiXCR anew, one entry per CDR3 protein. The sample carries around 690,000 distinct CDR3 sequences, 17% recorded once. Sequenced: blood. Receptor source: a man aged 50-60 years with Graves' hyperthyroidism. CDR3s include the opening cysteine and the closing phenylalanine or tryptophan. A D gene is named only where the DNA matches it firmly. Clone size appears in some rows only: once, few, many, or a class for an expanded clone.

clone size	V gene	D gene	CDR3 length	J gene	CDR3 DNA	CDR3 protein
many	TRBV5-1	TRBD2	15	TRBJ2-1	TGCGCCAGCAGCTTGGAAGCGGGAGGCTTCAATGAGCAGTTCTTC	CASSLEAGGFNEQFF
few	TRBV13	TRBD1	14	TRBJ1-2	TGTGCCAGCAGCCCCGGACAGGCTACCTATGGCTACACCTTC	CASSPGQATYGYTF
many	TRBV7-3	NA	14	TRBJ2-1	TGTGCCAGCAGCCCCGGGACCGATGGAGATGAGCAGTTCTTC	CASSPGTDGDEQFF
NA	TRBV18	NA	16	TRBJ2-2	TGTGCCAGCTCACCCGGACTGCTTGCGACCACCGGGGAGCTGTTTTTT	CASSPGLLATTGELFF
NA	TRBV27	TRBD1	15	TRBJ2-7	TGTGCCAGCAGCACACGGGACAGGGTGACCTACGAGCAGTACTTC	CASSTRDRVTYEQYF
many	TRBV12-3/TRBV12-4	TRBD2	18	TRBJ2-3	TGTGCCAGCAGCCTGCCAGGGACTAGCGGAGGGCGCACAGATACGCAGTATTTT	CASSLPGTSGGRTDTQYF
few	TRBV7-8	NA	14	TRBJ1-5	TGTGCCAGCAGCTTAGCGTTCAGGAATCAGCCCCAGCATTTT	CASSLAFRNQPQHF
NA	TRBV6-2/TRBV6-3	TRBD1	13	TRBJ1-2	TGTGCCAGCAGCAGGGGGCCTGTCTATGGCTACACCTTC	CASSRGPVYGYTF
many	TRBV7-8	NA	11	TRBJ2-7	TGTGCCAGCGCCGGACCCTACGAGCAGTACTTC	CASAGPYEQYF
few	TRBV28	NA	12	TRBJ1-5	TGTGCCAGCCGAATATATGGGCAGCCCCAGCATTTT	CASRIYGQPQHF
few	TRBV9	TRBD2	18	TRBJ2-2	TGTGCCAGCAGCGTAGTGGGGGGAGGGCCTCGTAACACCGGGGAGCTGTTTTTT	CASSVVGGGPRNTGELFF